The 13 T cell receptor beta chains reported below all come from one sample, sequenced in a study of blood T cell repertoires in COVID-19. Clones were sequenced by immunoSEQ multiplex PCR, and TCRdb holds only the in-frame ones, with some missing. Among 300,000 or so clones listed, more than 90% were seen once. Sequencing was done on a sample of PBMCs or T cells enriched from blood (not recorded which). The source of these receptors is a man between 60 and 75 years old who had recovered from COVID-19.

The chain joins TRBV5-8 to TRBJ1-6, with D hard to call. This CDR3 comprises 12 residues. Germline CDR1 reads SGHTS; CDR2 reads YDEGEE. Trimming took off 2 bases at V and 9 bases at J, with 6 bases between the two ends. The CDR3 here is CASSFRGSPLHF. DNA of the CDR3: TGTGCCAGCAGCTTTCGGGGTTCACCCCTCCACTTT.

The CDR3 here is CASSVSRGQMNTEAFF. CDR3 DNA: TGTGCCAGCAGCGTATCGAGAGGACAGATGAACACTGAAGCTTTCTTT. The rearrangement uses TRBV9 and TRBJ1-1, with D possibly matching TRBD1 (6 bases). CDR1 SGDLS and CDR2 YYNGEE come from the germline V gene. The CDR3 consists of 16 residues. Trimming stripped 1 base from V and 0 bases from J, with 13 bases between. Together with reference TRBV9 and TRBJ1-1, the CDR3 gives the full variable domain: DSGVTQTPKHLITATGQRVTLRCSPRSGDLSVYWYQQSLDQGLQFLIQYYNGEERAKGNILERFSAQQFPDLHSELNLSSLELGDSALYFCASSVSRGQMNTEAFFGQGTRLTVV.

As DNA, the CDR3 is TGTGCCAGCAGCACACAGGGTCAGGAAAAACTGTTTTTT. Amino acids: CASSTQGQEKLFF. V and J are TRBV11-2 and TRBJ1-4, with D perhaps TRBD1 (6 bases). This CDR3 is 13 amino acids long. Germline V CDR1 and CDR2: SGHAT, FQNNGV. V lost 5 bases and J 8 bases, leaving 12 bases between the germline ends.

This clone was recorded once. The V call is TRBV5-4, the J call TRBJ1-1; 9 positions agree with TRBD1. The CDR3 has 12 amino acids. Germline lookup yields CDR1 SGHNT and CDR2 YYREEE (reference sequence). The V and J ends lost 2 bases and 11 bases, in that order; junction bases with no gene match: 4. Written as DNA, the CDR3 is TGTGCCAGCAGCTTACAGGGGGCTGGGGCTTTCTTT. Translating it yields CASSLQGAGAFF.

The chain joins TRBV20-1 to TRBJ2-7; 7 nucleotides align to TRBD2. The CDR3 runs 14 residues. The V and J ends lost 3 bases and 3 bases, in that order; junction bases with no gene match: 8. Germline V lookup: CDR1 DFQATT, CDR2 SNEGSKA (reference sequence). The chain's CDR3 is CSASRTRENYEQYF. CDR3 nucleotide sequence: TGCAGTGCTAGTAGGACTAGGGAAAACTACGAGCAGTACTTC.

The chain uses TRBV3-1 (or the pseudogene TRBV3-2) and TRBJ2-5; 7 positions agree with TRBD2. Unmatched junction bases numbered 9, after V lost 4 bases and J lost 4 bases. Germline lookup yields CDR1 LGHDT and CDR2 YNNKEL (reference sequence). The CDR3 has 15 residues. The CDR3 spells CASSLGSGGGETQYF. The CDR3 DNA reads TGTGCCAGCAGCCTAGGTAGCGGCGGGGGAGAGACCCAGTACTTC.

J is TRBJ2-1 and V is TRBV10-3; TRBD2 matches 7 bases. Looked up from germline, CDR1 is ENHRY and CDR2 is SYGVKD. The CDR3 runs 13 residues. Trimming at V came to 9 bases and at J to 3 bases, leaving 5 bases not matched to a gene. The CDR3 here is CAIGLVDYNEQFF. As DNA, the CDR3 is TGTGCCATAGGACTAGTCGACTACAATGAGCAGTTCTTC.

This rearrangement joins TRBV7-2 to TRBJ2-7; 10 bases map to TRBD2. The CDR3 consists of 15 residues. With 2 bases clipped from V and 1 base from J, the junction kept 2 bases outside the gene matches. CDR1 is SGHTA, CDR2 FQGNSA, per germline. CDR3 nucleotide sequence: TGTGCCAGCAGCTTATATAGCGGGAGGTCCTACGAGCAGTACTTC. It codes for CASSLYSGRSYEQYF.

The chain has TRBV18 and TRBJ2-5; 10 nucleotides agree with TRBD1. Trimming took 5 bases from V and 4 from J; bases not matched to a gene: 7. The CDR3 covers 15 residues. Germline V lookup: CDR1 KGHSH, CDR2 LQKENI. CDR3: CASSARTGGRETQYF. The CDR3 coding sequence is TGTGCCAGCTCAGCTAGGACAGGGGGGCGAGAGACCCAGTACTTC.

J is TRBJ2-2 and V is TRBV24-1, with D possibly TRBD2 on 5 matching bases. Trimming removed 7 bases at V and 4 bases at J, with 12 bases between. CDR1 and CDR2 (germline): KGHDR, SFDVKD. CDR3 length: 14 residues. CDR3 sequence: CATRGLGATGELFF. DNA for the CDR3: TGTGCCACCAGGGGCCTGGGAGCCACCGGGGAGCTGTTTTTT.

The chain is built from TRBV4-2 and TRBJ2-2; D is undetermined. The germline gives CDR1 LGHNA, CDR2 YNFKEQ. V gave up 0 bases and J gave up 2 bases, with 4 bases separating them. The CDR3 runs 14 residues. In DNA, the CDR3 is TGTGCCAGCAGCCAAGATTTAAACACCGGGGAGCTGTTTTTT. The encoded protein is CASSQDLNTGELFF.

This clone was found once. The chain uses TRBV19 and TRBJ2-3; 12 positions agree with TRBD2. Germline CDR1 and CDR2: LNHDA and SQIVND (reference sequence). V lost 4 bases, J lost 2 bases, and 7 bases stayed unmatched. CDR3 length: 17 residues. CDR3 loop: CASSTKLAGGFTDTQYF. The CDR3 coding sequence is TGTGCCAGTAGTACCAAACTAGCGGGGGGTTTCACAGATACGCAGTATTTT.

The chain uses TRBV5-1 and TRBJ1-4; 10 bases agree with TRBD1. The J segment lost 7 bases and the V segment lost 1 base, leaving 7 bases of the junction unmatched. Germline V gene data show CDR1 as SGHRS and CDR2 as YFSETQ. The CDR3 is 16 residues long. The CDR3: CASSLPEGTGAEKLFF. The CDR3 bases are TGCGCCAGCAGCTTGCCCGAAGGGACAGGGGCTGAAAAACTGTTTTTT. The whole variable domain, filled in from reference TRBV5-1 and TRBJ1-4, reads KAGVTQTPRYLIKTRGQQVTLSCSPISGHRSVSWYQQTPGQGLQFLFEYFSETQRNKGNFPGRFSGRQFSNSRSEMNVSTLELGDSALYLCASSLPEGTGAEKLFFGSGTQLSVL.